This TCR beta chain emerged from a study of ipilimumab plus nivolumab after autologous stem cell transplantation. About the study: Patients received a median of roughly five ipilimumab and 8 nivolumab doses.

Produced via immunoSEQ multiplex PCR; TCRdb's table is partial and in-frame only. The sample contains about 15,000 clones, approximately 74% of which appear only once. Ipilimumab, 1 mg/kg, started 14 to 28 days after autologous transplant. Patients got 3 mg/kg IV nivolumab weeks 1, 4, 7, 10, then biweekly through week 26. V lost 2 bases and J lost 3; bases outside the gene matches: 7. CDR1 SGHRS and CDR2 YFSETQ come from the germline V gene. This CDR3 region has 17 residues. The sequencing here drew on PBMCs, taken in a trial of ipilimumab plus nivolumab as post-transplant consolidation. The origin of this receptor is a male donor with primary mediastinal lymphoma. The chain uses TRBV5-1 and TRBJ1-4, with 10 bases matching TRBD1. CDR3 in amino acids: CASSFGDRGNSNEKLFF. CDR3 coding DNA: TGCGCCAGCAGCTTCGGGGACAGGGGTAACTCTAATGAAAAACTGTTTTTT.